This passage covers 10 T cell receptor beta chains from one sample sequenced in a study of CD8 T cells in Susac syndrome. Random hexamers were used to reverse transcribe the RNA input (about 0.45 to 1 ug). TCRdb recomputed calls from the immunoSEQ multiplex PCR reads with MiXCR, one row per CDR3 protein. The table records 95,000 to 150,000 distinct CDR3 sequences, under 96% of them present only once. Sequencing input: CD4+ T cells from PBMCs. Receptor source: a human donor with Susac syndrome.

The chain is built from TRBV28 and TRBJ1-5, with D perhaps TRBD1 (6 bases). The CDR3 contains 14 residues. With 5 bases removed from V and 9 bases from J, the gap between germline ends came to 17 bases. Germline CDR1 MDHEN, CDR2 SYDVKM. The CDR3 is CASSTATGRWPQHF. CDR3 nucleotides: TGTGCCAGCAGTACAGCGACAGGCCGTTGGCCCCAGCATTTT.

The chain has TRBV20-1 and TRBJ2-7, with 9 positions matching TRBD2. V gave up 3 bases and J gave up 4 bases; unmatched junction bases: 7. CDR1 is DFQATT and CDR2 is SNEGSKA in the germline V gene (reference sequence). The CDR3 length is 14 residues. In DNA, the CDR3 is TGCAGTGCTAGGGCAGCGGGAGGAGGGTACGAGCAGTACTTC. Protein: CSARAAGGGYEQYF.

This clonotype was seen just once. The V call is TRBV5-6, the J call TRBJ2-1, with 7 bases that match TRBD2. This CDR3 contains 15 residues. With V trimmed by 4 bases and J by 6 bases, 10 bases remained unmatched. In germline, CDR1 is SGHDT, CDR2 YYEEEE. In DNA form, the CDR3 reads TGTGCCAGCAGCCTGCCCCGGACTAGTTCCAATGAGCAGTTCTTC. Translated, it gives CASSLPRTSSNEQFF.

This chain joins TRBV29-1 and TRBJ1-5, with no clear D. The CDR3 has 12 residues. The V end was cut by 3 bases, the J end by 9 bases, with 12 bases between. Germline V lookup: CDR1 SQVTM, CDR2 ANQGSEA. CDR3: CSVEEGNGPQHF. The CDR3 region has the DNA TGCAGCGTTGAGGAAGGGAATGGGCCCCAGCATTTT.

This rearrangement joins TRBV29-1 to TRBJ1-5, with unresolved D. The CDR3 totals 13 residues. Trimming took 4 bases from V and 0 from J, leaving 7 bases between them. CDR1 and CDR2 from the germline V gene are SQVTM and ANQGSEA. The DNA of the CDR3 is TGCAGCGTTGCCGGTAATAGCAATCAGCCCCAGCATTTT. This encodes CSVAGNSNQPQHF.

The chain links TRBV29-1 to TRBJ2-5; no firm D call. V was trimmed by 3 bases and J by 1 base, leaving 12 bases between them. Germline V CDR1 and CDR2: SQVTM, ANQGSEA. The CDR3 length is 14 residues. The CDR3 DNA reads TGCAGCGTTGAGTTGCTGTCAACCCAAGAGACCCAGTACTTC. It specifies CSVELLSTQETQYF.

The chain combines TRBV5-1 with TRBJ2-5, with TRBD2 identical over 8 bases. CDR1 is SGHRS, CDR2 YFSETQ, per germline. With V trimmed by 1 base and J by 4 bases, 6 bases remained unmatched. This CDR3 comprises 15 residues. This chain's CDR3 is CASSLQTLAGETQYF. CDR3 bases: TGCGCCAGCAGCTTGCAAACCCTAGCGGGAGAGACCCAGTACTTC.

The chain has TRBV11-1 and TRBJ2-3; 11 positions agree with TRBD2. The trim removed 5 bases at V and 2 bases at J, leaving 6 bases unmatched. The CDR3 spans 16 residues. Germline values: CDR1 SGHAT, CDR2 FQDESV (reference sequence). The CDR3 sequence is CASSTGTSGHTDTQYF. CDR3 bases: TGTGCCAGCAGCACCGGGACTAGCGGTCACACAGATACGCAGTATTTT.

V gene TRBV6-6 combines with J gene TRBJ2-4, with D maybe TRBD2 (7 bases). The V and J ends lost 11 bases and 0 bases respectively, with 14 bases between them. CDR1 MNHNY and CDR2 SVGAGI come from the germline V gene (reference sequence). There are 14 residues in the CDR3. For the CDR3, the DNA is TGTGCCTCCACCGGGGGGCAAGCCAAAAACATTCAGTACTTC. Translated, it gives CASTGGQAKNIQYF.

This clonotype is a singleton in its sample. This chain uses TRBV18 with TRBJ2-1; 10 bases align to TRBD1. CDR1 is KGHSH, CDR2 LQKENI, per germline. Unmatched junction bases numbered 5, after V lost 3 bases and J lost 6 bases. The CDR3 sequence is 15 residues long. This CDR3 reads CASSPGTGEINEQFF. The CDR3 DNA reads TGTGCCAGCTCACCCGGGACAGGGGAGATCAATGAGCAGTTCTTC. Filled out from reference TRBV18 and TRBJ2-1, the complete variable domain reads NAGVMQNPRHLVRRRGQEARLRCSPMKGHSHVYWYRQLPEEGLKFMVYLQKENIIDESGMPKERFSAEFPKEGPSILRIQQVVRGDSAAYFCASSPGTGEINEQFFGPGTRLTVL.